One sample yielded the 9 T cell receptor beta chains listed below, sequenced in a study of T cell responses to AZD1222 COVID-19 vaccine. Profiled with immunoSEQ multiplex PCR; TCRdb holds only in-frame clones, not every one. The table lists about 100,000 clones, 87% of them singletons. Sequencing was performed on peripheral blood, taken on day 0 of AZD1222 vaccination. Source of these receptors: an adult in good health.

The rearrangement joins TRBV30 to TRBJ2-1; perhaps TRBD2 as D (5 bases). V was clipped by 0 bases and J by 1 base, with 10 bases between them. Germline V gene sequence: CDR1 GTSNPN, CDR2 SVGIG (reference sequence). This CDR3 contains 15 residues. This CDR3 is CAWSVPAVSYNEQFF. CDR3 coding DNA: TGTGCCTGGAGTGTTCCAGCGGTTTCCTACAATGAGCAGTTCTTC. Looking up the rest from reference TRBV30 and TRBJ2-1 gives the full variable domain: SQTIHQWPATLVQPVGSPLSLECTVEGTSNPNLYWYRQAAGRGLQLLFYSVGIGQISSEVPQNLSASRPQDRQFILSSKKLLLSDSGFYLCAWSVPAVSYNEQFFGPGTRLTVL.

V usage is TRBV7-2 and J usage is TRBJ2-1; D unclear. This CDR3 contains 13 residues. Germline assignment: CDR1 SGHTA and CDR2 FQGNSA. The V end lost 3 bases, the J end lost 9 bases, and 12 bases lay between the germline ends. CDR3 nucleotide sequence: TGTGCCAGCAGCTTGCTAGGCCGTAGTGAGCAGTTCTTC. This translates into CASSLLGRSEQFF.

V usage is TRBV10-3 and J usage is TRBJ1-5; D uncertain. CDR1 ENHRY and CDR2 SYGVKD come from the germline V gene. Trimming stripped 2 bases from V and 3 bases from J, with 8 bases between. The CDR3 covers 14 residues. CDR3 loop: CAISEKQTNQPQHF. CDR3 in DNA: TGTGCCATCAGTGAGAAGCAGACCAATCAGCCCCAGCATTTT.

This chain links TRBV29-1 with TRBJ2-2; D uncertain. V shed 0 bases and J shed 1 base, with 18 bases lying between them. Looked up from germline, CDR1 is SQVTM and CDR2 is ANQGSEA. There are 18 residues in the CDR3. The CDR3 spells CSVEDGPTAAENTGELFF. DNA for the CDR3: TGCAGCGTTGAAGATGGGCCGACTGCGGCGGAGAACACCGGGGAGCTGTTTTTT.

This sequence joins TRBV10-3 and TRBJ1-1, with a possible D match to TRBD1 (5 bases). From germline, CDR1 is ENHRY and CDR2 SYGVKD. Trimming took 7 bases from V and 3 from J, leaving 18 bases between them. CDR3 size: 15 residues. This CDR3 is CAIKGLAGLDTEAFF. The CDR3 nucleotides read TGTGCCATCAAGGGGCTGGCGGGGCTTGACACTGAAGCTTTCTTT.

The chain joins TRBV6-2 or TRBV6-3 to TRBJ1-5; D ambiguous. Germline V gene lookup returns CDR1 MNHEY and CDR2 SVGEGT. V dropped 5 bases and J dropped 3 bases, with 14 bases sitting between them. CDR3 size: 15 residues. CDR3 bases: TGTGCCAGCAGTATACTAAGCAGGCACAATCAGCCCCAGCATTTT. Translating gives CASSILSRHNQPQHF.

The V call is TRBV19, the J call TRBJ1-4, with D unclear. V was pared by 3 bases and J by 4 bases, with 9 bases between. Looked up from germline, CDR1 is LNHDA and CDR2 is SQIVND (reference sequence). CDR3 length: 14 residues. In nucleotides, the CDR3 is TGTGCCAGTAGTATCGACGGCAATAATGAAAAACTGTTTTTT. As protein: CASSIDGNNEKLFF. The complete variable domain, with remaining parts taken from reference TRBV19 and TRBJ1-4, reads DGGITQSPKYLFRKEGQNVTLSCEQNLNHDAMYWYRQDPGQGLRLIYYSQIVNDFQKGDIAEGYSVSREKKESFPLTVTSAQKNPTAFYLCASSIDGNNEKLFFGSGTQLSVL.

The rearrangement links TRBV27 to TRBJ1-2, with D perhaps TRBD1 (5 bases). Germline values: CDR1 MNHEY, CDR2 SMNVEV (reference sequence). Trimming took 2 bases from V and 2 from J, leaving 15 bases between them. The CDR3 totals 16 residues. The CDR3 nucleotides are TGTGCCAGCAGTTTAAGTCGGGCGGGGGGGAACTATGGCTACACCTTC. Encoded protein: CASSLSRAGGNYGYTF.

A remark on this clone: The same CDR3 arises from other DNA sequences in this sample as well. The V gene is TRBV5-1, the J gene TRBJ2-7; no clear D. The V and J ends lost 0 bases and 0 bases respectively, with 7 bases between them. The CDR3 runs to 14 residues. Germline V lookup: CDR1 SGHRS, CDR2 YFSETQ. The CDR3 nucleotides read TGCGCCAGCAGCTTGGAGGGCAGCTCCTACGAGCAGTACTTC. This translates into CASSLEGSSYEQYF.